The rows below give T cell receptor beta chains drawn from one sample of a study of identical twins. TCRdb itself ran the 5' RACE reads through MiXCR, one entry per CDR3 protein. The sample has approximately 500,000 distinct CDR3 sequences, roughly 15% seen once. The data also belong to a second study, concerning yellow fever vaccine responses in identical twins.

Sequencing input: CD4+ T cells sorted from blood. Receptor source: a woman aged 18-29 years in good health. Both conserved end residues are part of each CDR3. D genes are given only for firm matches. Some rows mark clone size as missing; the rest say once, few, many or name a class of expanded clone.

. TRBJ2-4 TRBD2 TRBV11-3 CASGTSGSINIQYF TGTGCCAGCGGGACTAGCGGGAGTATTAACATTCAGTACTTC
few TRBJ2-1 TRBD2 TRBV14 CASSHYILAGGPYEQFF TGTGCCAGCAGCCACTACATCCTAGCGGGAGGGCCCTATGAGCAGTTCTTC
few TRBJ2-3 TRBD2 TRBV28 CASSLAGLAGGTDTQYF TGTGCCAGCAGTTTAGCGGGGCTAGCGGGGGGCACAGATACGCAGTATTTT
. TRBJ2-1 . TRBV6-2/TRBV6-3 CASSYRGNEQFF TGTGCCAGCAGTTACAGGGGGAATGAGCAGTTCTTC
few TRBJ2-5 TRBD1 TRBV20-1 CRPGQGVTETQYF TGCAGACCGGGACAGGGTGTTACAGAGACCCAGTACTTC
many TRBJ2-5 TRBD2 TRBV2 CASKKSRGQETQYF TGTGCCAGCAAAAAGTCGCGGGGGCAAGAGACCCAGTACTTC
. TRBJ2-5 . TRBV12-3/TRBV12-4 CASSFSGGGTQYF TGTGCCAGCAGTTTCTCCGGGGGCGGTACCCAGTACTTC
few TRBJ2-1 . TRBV6-2/TRBV6-3 CASSYGGSVGEQFF TGTGCCAGCAGTTACGGGGGGAGTGTGGGAGAGCAGTTCTTC
. TRBJ2-1 TRBD1 TRBV25-1 CASSEYTPRTGSSYNEQFF TGTGCCAGCAGTGAATATACCCCCAGGACAGGGAGCTCCTACAATGAGCAGTTCTTC
. TRBJ2-1 TRBD2 TRBV5-1 CASSLGGTSGSYNEQFF TGCGCCAGCAGCTTGGGGGGGACTAGCGGCTCCTACAATGAGCAGTTCTTC
. TRBJ1-1 . TRBV9 CASTFQAFF TGTGCCAGCACCTTTCAAGCTTTCTTT
many TRBJ2-2 . TRBV24-1 CATSDPGANTGELFF TGTGCCACCAGTGATCCAGGGGCGAACACCGGGGAGCTGTTTTTT
. TRBJ1-5 . TRBV29-1 CSVSGISGQPQHF TGCAGCGTGTCCGGGATAAGCGGGCAGCCCCAGCATTTT
. TRBJ2-7 TRBD2 TRBV20-1 CSGGTSSREQYF TGCAGTGGTGGGACTAGCAGTAGAGAGCAGTACTTC
. TRBJ2-3 . TRBV7-6 CASSLVWDPNTDTQYF TGTGCCAGCAGCTTAGTATGGGACCCAAACACAGATACGCAGTATTTT
few TRBJ1-4 . TRBV7-9 CASSWGGVSNEKLFF TGTGCCAGCAGCTGGGGGGGGGTTTCTAATGAAAAACTGTTTTTT
few TRBJ2-5 . TRBV12-3/TRBV12-4 CASSLGDSQETQYF TGTGCCAGCAGTTTAGGTGACAGCCAAGAGACCCAGTACTTC
few TRBJ2-3 TRBD2 TRBV5-1 CASSPIPLAGSTDTQYF TGCGCCAGCAGCCCGATCCCCTTAGCGGGAAGCACAGATACGCAGTATTTT
. TRBJ2-1 . TRBV29-1 CSVVYVDNRNEQFF TGCAGCGTTGTCTACGTGGATAATAGGAATGAGCAGTTCTTC
few TRBJ2-3 TRBD2 TRBV29-1 CSVGVGLAGITDTQYF TGCAGCGTTGGGGTTGGGCTAGCGGGGATCACAGATACGCAGTATTTT
. TRBJ1-2 TRBD1 TRBV10-3 CAIKPQGDYGYTF TGTGCCATCAAACCACAGGGGGACTATGGCTACACCTTC
. TRBJ1-1 . TRBV5-1 CASSLLGRDNTEAFF TGCGCCAGCAGCTTGTTGGGCAGGGATAACACTGAAGCTTTCTTT
few TRBJ2-7 . TRBV11-3 CASSLTLPLFSGGPWDEQYF TGTGCCAGCAGCCTAACCCTACCCCTGTTCTCCGGGGGTCCATGGGACGAGCAGTACTTC
once TRBJ2-3 . TRBV6-5 CASSYSLAGLTDTQYF TGTGCCAGCAGTTACTCGTTGGCGGGCCTCACAGATACGCAGTATTTT
. TRBJ2-4 . TRBV11-1 CASSLVRSPNIQYF TGTGCCAGCAGCTTAGTCCGCTCTCCGAACATTCAGTACTTC
few TRBJ2-5 . TRBV7-9 CASSSWTKETQYF TGTGCCAGCAGCTCCTGGACCAAAGAGACCCAGTACTTC
few TRBJ1-1 . TRBV20-1 CSARDMNTEAFF TGCAGTGCTAGGGACATGAACACTGAAGCTTTCTTT
few TRBJ2-1 . TRBV20-1 CSVIRDFGGYNEQFF TGCAGTGTCATCAGGGACTTTGGGGGCTACAATGAGCAGTTCTTC
few TRBJ2-1 TRBD1 TRBV7-8 CASGDRGRAKEEQFF TGTGCCAGCGGAGACAGGGGGCGAGCTAAGGAGGAGCAGTTCTTC
. TRBJ1-1 . TRBV20-1 CSASHPWADSLNPEAFF TGCAGTGCTAGCCACCCCTGGGCCGACAGTCTTAACCCTGAAGCTTTCTTT
. TRBJ1-3 TRBD1 TRBV10-3 CAISEMDRVYGNTIYF TGTGCCATCAGTGAGATGGACAGGGTGTACGGAAACACCATATATTTT
. TRBJ2-3 TRBD2 TRBV5-6 CASSLGGRGTDTQYF TGTGCCAGCAGCTTGGGCGGGAGAGGTACAGATACGCAGTATTTT
. TRBJ2-3 TRBD2 TRBV24-1 CATSGAGDLTDTQYF TGTGCCACCAGTGGAGCGGGGGACCTCACAGATACGCAGTATTTT
few TRBJ2-7 . TRBV10-3 CAITGGPYSYEQYF TGTGCCATCACTGGGGGCCCTTACTCCTACGAGCAGTACTTC
many TRBJ1-4 TRBD1 TRBV4-1 CASSPSGWDRAEKLFF TGCGCCAGCAGCCCCTCGGGCTGGGACAGGGCAGAAAAACTGTTTTTT
once TRBJ2-3 . TRBV12-3/TRBV12-4 CASSLAGWADTQYF TGTGCCAGCAGTTTAGCGGGATGGGCAGATACGCAGTATTTT
few TRBJ2-7 TRBD2 TRBV12-3/TRBV12-4 CASSLGLGVREQYF TGTGCCAGCAGTTTGGGACTAGGAGTTCGCGAGCAGTACTTC
. TRBJ2-3 . TRBV23-1 CASKVRTWTDTQYF TGCGCCAGCAAAGTCAGGACTTGGACAGATACGCAGTATTTT
. TRBJ2-1 TRBD2 TRBV7-2 CASSPQSGTSVYQGRFF TGTGCCAGCAGCCCACAGTCCGGGACTAGCGTTTACCAAGGTCGGTTCTTC
. TRBJ2-2 TRBD1 TRBV19 CASSILDRDTGELFF TGTGCCAGTAGTATATTGGACAGGGACACCGGGGAGCTGTTTTTT
few TRBJ2-1 TRBD1 TRBV4-2 CASSPGGQRANNEQFF TGTGCCAGCAGCCCAGGGGGTCAGCGAGCCAACAATGAGCAGTTCTTC
. TRBJ2-3 TRBD2 TRBV20-1 CSGTLAGVEDTQYF TGCAGTGGTACACTAGCGGGAGTGGAAGATACGCAGTATTTT
few TRBJ1-2 . TRBV12-3/TRBV12-4 CASSFYQEGNYGYTF TGTGCCAGCAGTTTCTATCAGGAGGGAAACTATGGCTACACCTTC
. TRBJ2-6 TRBD2 TRBV6-1 CASRRRLAGETPGANVLTF TGTGCCAGCAGGAGAAGACTAGCGGGGGAGACGCCTGGGGCCAACGTCCTGACTTTC
few TRBJ1-1 . TRBV12-3/TRBV12-4 CASSFFGDTEAFF TGTGCCAGCAGTTTTTTCGGAGACACTGAAGCTTTCTTT
many TRBJ1-5 . TRBV5-5 CASSAAGGNQPQHF TGTGCCAGCAGCGCAGCCGGGGGCAATCAGCCCCAGCATTTT
few TRBJ2-2 TRBD1 TRBV12-3/TRBV12-4 CASRTQGATGELFF TGTGCCAGCAGAACACAGGGGGCGACCGGGGAGCTGTTTTTT
few TRBJ2-1 TRBD2 TRBV7-3 CASSIIAGGLWFF TGTGCCAGCAGCATTATAGCGGGAGGTCTTTGGTTCTTC
. TRBJ2-2 . TRBV5-1 CASSTRGNTGELFF TGCGCCAGCAGCACGCGGGGGAACACCGGGGAGCTGTTTTTT
few TRBJ2-2 . TRBV5-5 CASSQEERDTGELFF TGTGCCAGCAGCCAGGAGGAGAGGGATACCGGGGAGCTGTTTTTT
few TRBJ2-1 TRBD2 TRBV11-2 CASSQRWLAGGPWNEQFF TGTGCCAGCAGCCAGAGGTGGCTAGCGGGAGGGCCATGGAATGAGCAGTTCTTC